A single sample is the source of the 9 T cell receptor beta chains below, sequenced in a study of CD8 T cells in Susac syndrome. The RNA input was about 0.5 to 1 ug, and it was reverse transcribed with random hexamers. Using its own MiXCR run on the immunoSEQ multiplex PCR reads, TCRdb lists one record per CDR3 protein. The sample lists roughly 190,000 distinct CDR3 sequences, 75% to 95% seen once, with approximately 0.09% in the top ten. The sequencing input was CD4+ T cells from PBMCs. The origin of the receptors is a human donor with Susac syndrome.

The chain joins TRBV10-3 to TRBJ2-5; 9 nucleotides match TRBD1. Germline trimming cut 4 bases from V and 5 bases from J; bases unmatched to any gene: 5. Looked up from germline, CDR1 is ENHRY and CDR2 is SYGVKD. This CDR3 contains 14 residues. CDR3 in amino acids: CAISGTGVVETQYF. The CDR3 coding sequence is TGTGCCATCAGTGGGACAGGGGTTGTGGAGACCCAGTACTTC.

The chain couples TRBV4-1 to TRBJ2-3, with D possibly TRBD2 on 5 matching bases. The CDR3 runs to 14 residues. V was pared by 1 base and J by 0 bases, with 5 bases between. Looked up from germline, CDR1 is MGHRA and CDR2 is YSYEKL. As DNA, the CDR3 is TGCGCCAGCAGCCAAGCGGGAAGCACAGATACGCAGTATTTT. Protein sequence: CASSQAGSTDTQYF.

The chain couples TRBV29-1 to TRBJ2-2; 7 nucleotides match TRBD2. J lost 2 bases, V lost 5 bases, and 2 bases had no gene match. The CDR3 has 13 residues. Germline V CDR1 and CDR2: SQVTM, ANQGSEA. This CDR3 is CSVKAGNTGELFF. The CDR3 bases are TGCAGCGTTAAAGCGGGAAACACCGGGGAGCTGTTTTTT.

V usage is TRBV9 and J usage is TRBJ2-2; D remains unclear. The germline V gene has CDR1 SGDLS and CDR2 YYNGEE. Deletions cut 3 bases from V and 3 bases from J, with 9 bases between. The CDR3 extends over 14 amino acids. CDR3 coding DNA: TGTGCCAGCAGCGGAGGAGAAGACACCGGGGAGCTGTTTTTT. It codes for CASSGGEDTGELFF.

The chain recombines TRBV19 with TRBJ2-7; possibly TRBD2 for D (6 bases). Germline V gives CDR1 LNHDA, CDR2 SQIVND (reference sequence). Deletions cut 4 bases from V and 6 bases from J, with 13 bases between. This CDR3 has 13 amino acids. CDR3 nucleotide sequence: TGTGCCAGTAGTACGCTCCTAGCGACCGAGCAGTACTTC. Translated, it gives CASSTLLATEQYF.

The CDR3 here is CATSDFRTSGETQYF. The CDR3 DNA is TGTGCCACCAGTGATTTCCGAACTAGCGGCGAGACCCAGTACTTC. This chain uses TRBV24-1 with TRBJ2-5, with 8 positions matching TRBD2. The germline V gene encodes CDR1 KGHDR and CDR2 SFDVKD. The V and J ends lost 1 base and 5 bases, in that order; junction bases with no gene match: 5. The length of the CDR3 is 15 residues.

V gene TRBV20-1 combines with J gene TRBJ2-1; tentatively, D is TRBD2 (6 bases). Germline lookup yields CDR1 DFQATT and CDR2 SNEGSKA (reference sequence). This CDR3 is 13 amino acids long. The ends were cut back, 1 base at V and 7 bases at J, with 11 bases in the middle. The DNA for the CDR3 is TGCAGTGCTAGAGCCCCCAGCGGGAATGAGCAGTTCTTC. This codes for CSARAPSGNEQFF.

The V and J genes are TRBV12-3 or TRBV12-4 and TRBJ2-1; D gene ambiguous. CDR3 length: 15 residues. V lost 4 bases and J lost 9, with 19 bases in between. DNA for the CDR3: TGTGCCAGCAGTTCACAAATCTCTTTGGCAGCTGAGCAGTTCTTC. Residues: CASSSQISLAAEQFF.

V and J are TRBV25-1 and TRBJ2-7; maybe TRBD2 (6 bases). Trimming stripped 4 bases from V and 6 bases from J, with 16 bases between. This CDR3 has 14 residues. The germline gives CDR1 MGHDK, CDR2 SYGVNS. The chain's CDR3 is CASSASGRQGEQYF. The CDR3 nucleotides are TGTGCCAGCAGTGCCTCAGGGAGGCAGGGCGAGCAGTACTTC.